The 2 T cell receptor beta chains listed next were all sequenced from one sample in a study of cytomegalovirus exposure and HLA in healthy donors. It was with 60 Vbeta and 13 Jbeta primers that the PCR ran. Profiled with immunoSEQ multiplex PCR; TCRdb holds only in-frame clones, not every one. Altogether about 140,000 clones are present, around 85% being singletons, with the ten largest covering around 4.3%. The sample was PBMCs. These receptors all come from a man between 35 and 55 years old in good health and CMV-seropositive.

J is TRBJ1-1 and V is TRBV6-1, with a weak D call TRBD1 (5 bases). The CDR3 length is 15 residues. V was clipped by 8 bases and J by 3 bases, with 19 bases between them. Germline V gene data show CDR1 as MNHNS and CDR2 as SASEGT. The CDR3 nucleotides are TGTGCCAGCCGTATTGGGAGGGGATTTGACACTGAAGCTTTCTTT. Translated, it gives CASRIGRGFDTEAFF.

This clone came up a few times. The J gene is TRBJ2-3, the V gene TRBV19, with a weak D call TRBD2 (6 bases). Trimming took 5 bases from V and 3 from J, leaving 15 bases between them. CDR1 is LNHDA and CDR2 is SQIVND in the germline V gene (reference sequence). The CDR3 spans 15 residues. CDR3 protein: CASSPEAGRTDTQYF. The DNA of the CDR3 is TGTGCCAGTAGTCCAGAGGCGGGAAGAACAGATACGCAGTATTTT.